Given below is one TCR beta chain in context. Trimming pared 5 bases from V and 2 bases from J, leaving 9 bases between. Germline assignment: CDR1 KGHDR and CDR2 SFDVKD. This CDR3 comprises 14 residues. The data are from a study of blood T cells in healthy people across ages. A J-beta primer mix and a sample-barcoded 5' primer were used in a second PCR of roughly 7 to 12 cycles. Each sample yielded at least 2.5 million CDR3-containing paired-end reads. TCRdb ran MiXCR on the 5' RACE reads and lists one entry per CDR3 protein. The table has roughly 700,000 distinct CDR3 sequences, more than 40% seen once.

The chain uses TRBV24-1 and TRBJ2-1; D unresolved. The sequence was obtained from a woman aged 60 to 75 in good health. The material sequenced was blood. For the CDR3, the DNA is TGTGCCACCAGTGCCCGTCGCCCCTACAATGAGCAGTTCTTC. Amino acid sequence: CATSARRPYNEQFF.